These 14 T cell receptor beta chains were sequenced from one sample in a study of blood T cell repertoires in COVID-19. Profiled with immunoSEQ multiplex PCR; TCRdb holds only in-frame clones, not every one. This sample carries 200,000 to 250,000 clones, roughly 80% of them seen once, and the ten largest clones take around 18%. Input material: peripheral blood. These receptors originate from a woman older than 75 with active or convalescent COVID-19.

CDR3 bases: TGTGCCTGGACCTCTGACACATACAATGAGCAGTTCTTC. Translating it yields CAWTSDTYNEQFF. This chain uses TRBV30 with TRBJ2-1; unclear D gene. Germline V gene data show CDR1 as GTSNPN and CDR2 as SVGIG (reference sequence). The CDR3 is 13 amino acids. V dropped 4 bases and J dropped 4 bases, with 11 bases sitting between them.

This rearrangement joins TRBV5-4 to TRBJ2-2, with TRBD1 matching over 9 bases. The CDR3 totals 15 residues. Looked up from germline, CDR1 is SGHNT and CDR2 is YYREEE (reference sequence). After removal of 7 bases from V and 4 bases from J, the junction contained 8 bases not matched to a gene. The CDR3 spells CASQRQQGATGELFF. The CDR3 DNA is TGTGCCAGCCAAAGGCAACAGGGGGCCACCGGGGAGCTGTTTTTT.

The rearrangement joins TRBV28 to TRBJ2-7, with TRBD1 matching over 8 bases. The CDR3 extends over 17 amino acids. Germline assignment: CDR1 MDHEN and CDR2 SYDVKM. With 5 bases clipped from V and 6 bases from J, the junction kept 18 bases outside the gene matches. CDR3 loop: CASSPPDRVRTKAEQYF. The CDR3 DNA follows: TGTGCCAGCAGTCCCCCGGACAGGGTCCGGACTAAGGCCGAGCAGTACTTC.

The chain carries TRBV6-4 and TRBJ2-3; 7 positions match TRBD1. Germline-derived CDR1 and CDR2 are MRHNA and SNTAGT. This CDR3 region has 14 residues. V was clipped by 3 bases and J by 3 bases; unmatched bases: 3. The CDR3 DNA is TGTGCCAGCAGTGAATACAGGGGAACAGATACGCAGTATTTT. Its protein product is CASSEYRGTDTQYF.

The J gene is TRBJ1-3, the V gene TRBV7-8; the D gene is possibly TRBD1 (5 bases). CDR1 is SGHVS, CDR2 FQNEAQ, per germline. This CDR3 contains 18 residues. V shed 3 bases and J shed 4 bases, with 22 bases lying between them. This CDR3 is CASSFRERGTLGGNTIYF. The CDR3 DNA reads TGTGCCAGCAGCTTTAGAGAGCGCGGGACCCTCGGGGGAAACACCATATATTTT.

This clone was recorded only once. V usage is TRBV2 and J usage is TRBJ2-5; tentatively, D is TRBD1 (5 bases). The V end was cut by 2 bases, the J end by 3 bases, with 10 bases between. CDR1 and CDR2 (germline): SNHLY, FYNNEI. This CDR3 has 14 amino acids. The CDR3 DNA reads TGTGCCAGCAGTGAAAGGGGTTCAGAAGAGACCCAGTACTTC. Protein product: CASSERGSEETQYF.

The chain joins TRBV14 to TRBJ2-1; D perhaps matches TRBD2 (7 bases). The germline V and J ends were trimmed by 4 bases and 7 bases, with 17 bases remaining between them. Germline assignment: CDR1 SGHDN and CDR2 FVKESK. CDR3 length: 15 residues. CDR3 sequence (DNA): TGTGCCAGCAGCCCCCCCCGGGGGCGGGGGAATGAGCAGTTCTTC. The encoded protein is CASSPPRGRGNEQFF.

CDR3 sequence: CASSSASDRGGYNEQFF. In DNA, the CDR3 is TGTGCCAGCAGCTCCGCTTCGGACAGGGGAGGCTACAATGAGCAGTTCTTC. V gene TRBV7-3 combines with J gene TRBJ2-1; 9 bases match TRBD1. The V and J ends lost 4 bases and 3 bases, in that order; junction bases with no gene match: 10. The CDR3 loop spans 17 amino acids. Germline V gives CDR1 SGHTA, CDR2 FQGTGA.

The chain uses TRBV25-1 and TRBJ1-1, with 8 bases identical to TRBD1. The CDR3 is made up of 14 amino acids. The germline V gene has CDR1 MGHDK and CDR2 SYGVNS. V gave up 4 bases and J gave up 3 bases; unmatched junction bases: 4. CDR3 sequence: CASSVGQGHTEAFF. CDR3 coding DNA: TGTGCCAGCAGTGTAGGACAGGGCCACACTGAAGCTTTCTTT.

The chain employs TRBV7-3 and TRBJ1-1; D perhaps matches TRBD1 (5 bases). V was cut by 1 base and J by 4 bases, with 7 bases left in between. Germline-derived CDR1 and CDR2 are SGHTA and FQGTGA. The CDR3 is made up of 13 amino acids. Written as DNA, the CDR3 is TGTGCCAGCAGCTTAAATAGGGGCACTGAAGCTTTCTTT. This sequence encodes CASSLNRGTEAFF.

The V gene is TRBV20-1, the J gene TRBJ2-7; 10 bases fit TRBD2. With V trimmed by 3 bases and J by 2 bases, 7 bases remained unmatched. Germline-derived CDR1 and CDR2 are DFQATT and SNEGSKA (reference sequence). The CDR3 runs to 15 residues. CDR3 region: CSASSPGLAAYEQYF. CDR3 nucleotide sequence: TGCAGTGCTAGTAGCCCCGGACTAGCGGCCTACGAGCAGTACTTC.

This clone has just a few counts. The rearrangement links TRBV6-5 to TRBJ2-1; 12 bases agree with TRBD2. This CDR3 spans 15 amino acids. Germline trimming cut 5 bases from V and 8 bases from J; bases unmatched to any gene: 7. CDR1 is MNHEY, CDR2 SVGAGI, per germline. The CDR3 loop reads CASSLLTSGSYEQFF. CDR3 in DNA: TGTGCCAGCAGTCTGTTGACTAGCGGGAGCTATGAGCAGTTCTTC.

The chain combines TRBV5-8 with TRBJ2-5, with 12 bases lining up with TRBD2. The V gene end was trimmed by 4 bases and the J gene end by 7 bases; junction bases not matched to a gene: 8. The length of the CDR3 is 15 residues. Germline assignment: CDR1 SGHTS and CDR2 YDEGEE. The CDR3 nucleotides are TGTGCCAGCAGCCCCGGACTAGCGGGATCGCGGACCCAGTACTTC. Translation gives CASSPGLAGSRTQYF.

J is TRBJ1-1 and V is TRBV19; no clear D gene. The CDR3 sequence is 11 residues long. V lost 5 bases, J lost 9 bases, and 10 bases lay in between. CDR1 and CDR2 from the germline V gene are LNHDA and SQIVND (reference sequence). CDR3: CASSELGKAFF. The CDR3 bases are TGTGCCAGTAGTGAGCTCGGGAAAGCTTTCTTT.